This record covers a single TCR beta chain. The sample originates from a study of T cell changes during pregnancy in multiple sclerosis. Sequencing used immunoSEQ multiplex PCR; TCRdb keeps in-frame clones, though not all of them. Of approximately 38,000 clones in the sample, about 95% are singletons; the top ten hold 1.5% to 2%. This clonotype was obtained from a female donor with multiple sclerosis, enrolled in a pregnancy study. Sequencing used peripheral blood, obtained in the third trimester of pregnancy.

The CDR3 protein is CASQGGTEAFF. The DNA for the CDR3 is TGTGCCAGCCAAGGCGGGACTGAAGCTTTCTTT. The chain links TRBV28 to TRBJ1-1, with D unclear. The CDR3 has 11 amino acids. Germline V CDR1 and CDR2: MDHEN, SYDVKM. Trimming removed 8 bases from V and 5 bases from J, with 9 bases in between.